These 19 T cell receptor beta chains were sequenced from one sample in a study of blood T cells in healthy people across ages. Alongside a J-beta primer mix, a sample-barcoded 5' primer served in a second PCR lasting roughly 6 to 12 cycles. A single record per CDR3 protein comes from TCRdb applying MiXCR to the 5' RACE reads. The sample includes approximately 690,000 distinct CDR3 sequences, 35% to 50% of them seen just once. The sequencing input was blood. The source is a man older than 75 in good health.

Only a few counts were recorded for this clonotype. The chain uses TRBV4-1 and TRBJ2-1, with 11 nucleotides matching TRBD2. J lost 8 bases, V lost 3 bases, and 6 bases had no gene match. The CDR3 contains 15 residues. Germline V gene data show CDR1 as MGHRA and CDR2 as YSYEKL. CDR3 amino acids: CASSHTSGSSYEQFF. The CDR3, as DNA: TGCGCCAGCAGCCATACTAGCGGGAGTAGCTATGAGCAGTTCTTC.

This chain links TRBV5-1 with TRBJ1-1; D is ambiguous. CDR3 length: 14 residues. The germline CDR1 and CDR2 sequences are SGHRS and YFSETQ. Trimming removed 5 bases at V and 5 bases at J, with 16 bases between. In nucleotides, the CDR3 is TGCGCCAGCAGGTACGCCCTCTATGAGACTGAAGCTTTCTTT. Its translation is CASRYALYETEAFF.

In its sample, this clonotype was seen many times. V is TRBV29-1 and J is TRBJ2-5; TRBD1 agrees at 8 bases. The CDR3 is 15 residues long. The germline gives CDR1 SQVTM, CDR2 ANQGSEA. Germline trimming cut 5 bases from V and 1 base from J; bases unmatched to any gene: 9. CDR3 bases: TGCAGCGTTTCGCGGACAGGGAGGATCCAAGAGACCCAGTACTTC. Residues: CSVSRTGRIQETQYF.

This chain links TRBV6-2 or TRBV6-3 with TRBJ2-7; D remains ambiguous. Germline V CDR1 and CDR2: MNHEY, SVGEGT. The V end was cut by 5 bases, the J end by 3 bases, with 23 bases between. The CDR3 is 17 residues long. The CDR3 nucleotides read TGTGCCAGCAGTCAATACCCAATAGTGGAAGACCACTACGAGCAGTACTTC. This translates into CASSQYPIVEDHYEQYF.

This rearrangement joins TRBV5-1 to TRBJ2-5, with 10 bases lining up with TRBD1. The CDR3 spans 15 residues. The germline CDR1 and CDR2 sequences are SGHRS and YFSETQ. V was pared by 4 bases and J by 4 bases, with 7 bases of the junction left unmatched. The CDR3 nucleotides read TGCGCCAGCAGCCGAACCGGGACAGGGGTAGAGACCCAGTACTTC. Its translation is CASSRTGTGVETQYF.

The J gene is TRBJ2-1, the V gene TRBV7-3; 15 bases map to TRBD2. Trimming cost V 5 bases and J 5 bases; bases outside gene matches: 4. Germline V CDR1 and CDR2: SGHTA, FQGTGA. This CDR3 is 16 amino acids long. The CDR3 sequence: CASSQRTSGRDNEQFF. CDR3 coding DNA: TGTGCCAGCAGCCAGCGGACTAGCGGGAGGGACAATGAGCAGTTCTTC.

The rearrangement joins TRBV7-2 to TRBJ2-5; the match to TRBD2 covers 10 bases. The CDR3 loop spans 14 amino acids. Germline CDR1 SGHTA, CDR2 FQGNSA. J was trimmed by 5 bases and V by 5 bases; bases with no gene match: 5. As DNA, the CDR3 is TGTGCCAGCAGCGCCTCACTAGCGGGGGAGACCCAGTACTTC. Translation gives CASSASLAGETQYF.

The chain has TRBV5-6 and TRBJ2-5, with 7 nucleotides matching TRBD2. Germline CDR1 and CDR2: SGHDT and YYEEEE. The CDR3 spans 16 residues. The ends lost 6 bases at V and 0 bases at J; junction bases unmatched: 11. This CDR3 is CASTLGTNWYQETQYF. CDR3 bases: TGTGCCAGCACCCTCGGGACTAATTGGTACCAAGAGACCCAGTACTTC. Looking up the rest from reference TRBV5-6 and TRBJ2-5 gives the full variable domain: DAGVTQSPTHLIKTRGQQVTLRCSPKSGHDTVSWYQQALGQGPQFIFQYYEEEERQRGNFPDRFSGHQFPNYSSELNVNALLLGDSALYLCASTLGTNWYQETQYFGPGTRLLVL.

The V call is TRBV6-1, the J call TRBJ1-5, with 7 bases identical to TRBD1. Germline loops: CDR1 MNHNS, CDR2 SASEGT. This CDR3 has 14 amino acids. J lost 5 bases, V lost 1 base, and 2 bases had no gene match. The CDR3 reads CASSEGTGDQPQHF. The CDR3, as DNA: TGTGCCAGCAGTGAAGGGACAGGCGATCAGCCCCAGCATTTT.

This CDR3 reads CSARTGAGNEQYF. The CDR3 DNA sequence: TGCAGCGCTCGGACAGGGGCCGGGAACGAGCAGTACTTC. The chain carries TRBV29-1 and TRBJ2-7, with TRBD1 matching 9 bases. The CDR3 contains 13 residues. V was clipped by 7 bases and J by 5 bases; unmatched bases: 9. Germline CDR1 SQVTM, CDR2 ANQGSEA.

This clonotype was counted only a few times. The J gene is TRBJ2-7, the V gene TRBV10-3, with 8 positions matching TRBD2. The CDR3 runs 13 residues. Looked up from germline, CDR1 is ENHRY and CDR2 is SYGVKD. The V segment lost 8 bases and the J segment 2 bases; nucleotides outside the gene matches: 5. CDR3 in amino acids: CAIGREGAYEQYF. The CDR3 nucleotides are TGTGCCATCGGTCGGGAGGGCGCCTACGAGCAGTACTTC.

V usage is TRBV20-1 and J usage is TRBJ2-7; no clear D. The V gene lost 3 bases and the J gene lost 3 bases, with 9 bases spanning the gap. This CDR3 has 12 amino acids. Germline-derived CDR1 and CDR2 are DFQATT and SNEGSKA (reference sequence). As DNA, the CDR3 is TGCAGTGCTAGTATCTCAAACTACGAGCAGTACTTC. It specifies CSASISNYEQYF.

This clonotype has just a few counts. The chain links TRBV9 to TRBJ2-7; D remains unclear. Germline V gives CDR1 SGDLS, CDR2 YYNGEE. The CDR3 covers 15 residues. Trimming pared 0 bases from V and 2 bases from J, leaving 12 bases between. CDR3 coding DNA: TGTGCCAGCAGCGTAGGTTCCGGGTCCCCCTACGAGCAGTACTTC. Translated, it gives CASSVGSGSPYEQYF.

There are many counts of this clonotype. The chain combines TRBV29-1 with TRBJ2-3; TRBD2 might be the D (6 bases). Trimming shortened V by 6 bases and J by 4 bases, and 20 bases separated the two germline ends. This CDR3 has 15 amino acids. In germline, CDR1 is SQVTM, CDR2 ANQGSEA. CDR3 loop: CSVARGRNEADTQYF. CDR3 sequence (DNA): TGCAGCGTCGCCCGGGGGAGGAATGAGGCAGATACGCAGTATTTT.

CDR3: CASSLDRGDYGYTF. DNA of the CDR3: TGTGCCAGCAGTTTAGACAGGGGTGACTATGGCTACACCTTC. This chain links TRBV27 with TRBJ1-2; 8 positions match TRBD1. This CDR3 is 14 amino acids long. The germline V gene encodes CDR1 MNHEY and CDR2 SMNVEV (reference sequence). J gave up 3 bases and V 2 bases, and 2 bases lay outside the gene matches.

About this clonotype itself: At one of its ends the junction is not consistent with the germline gene, which may arise from a read error. This chain connects TRBV5-1 to TRBJ2-7; D gene unclear. The length of the CDR3 is 16 residues. Germline V CDR1 and CDR2: SGHRS, YFSETQ. CDR3 loop: CAGSLDARPFSYGQYF. The CDR3 DNA reads TGCGCCGGCAGCTTGGACGCACGCCCGTTCTCCTACGGGCAGTACTTC.

This sequence joins TRBV20-1 and TRBJ2-7, with D possibly matching TRBD2 (6 bases). The CDR3 spans 16 residues. The V gene lost 0 bases and the J gene lost 3 bases, with 18 bases spanning the gap. Germline-derived CDR1 and CDR2 are DFQATT and SNEGSKA (reference sequence). CDR3 amino acids: CSARDSRRGMGYEQYF. The CDR3 DNA is TGCAGTGCTAGAGATAGTCGGCGGGGCATGGGCTACGAGCAGTACTTC.

This chain uses TRBV28 with TRBJ2-4, with a tentative D call TRBD2 (6 bases). The germline gives CDR1 MDHEN, CDR2 SYDVKM. This CDR3 region has 13 residues. Between the trimmed V and J ends, which lost 7 bases and 13 bases, there was a span of 20 bases. CDR3 sequence reads: CASTPTSEGKQYF. The CDR3, as DNA: TGTGCCAGCACCCCCACCTCGGAGGGTAAGCAGTACTTC.

This clonotype was detected only a few times. This chain links TRBV7-2 with TRBJ2-3; D is unresolved. V lost 1 base and J lost 1, with 12 bases in between. Germline CDR1 is SGHTA and CDR2 is FQGNSA. This CDR3 comprises 16 residues. The CDR3, as DNA: TGTGCCAGCAGCTTAGGTGGCCTCGTGGGCACAGATACGCAGTATTTT. This sequence encodes CASSLGGLVGTDTQYF.